This T cell receptor (beta chain) derives from a study of blood T cell repertoires in COVID-19. In the original workflow: Amplified reference gene primers provided the basis for estimating nucleated cell counts. TCRdb's table, derived via immunoSEQ multiplex PCR, lists solely in-frame clones and lacks some. That table is the source of V, J and clone size, and D and trimming were worked out from the DNA. Found here are about 180,000 clones, 80% to 90% of them singletons; the top ten hold about 9.7%. The CDR3 runs 17 residues. Trimming removed 3 bases at V and 0 bases at J, with 18 bases between. Germline values: CDR1 SGHRS, CDR2 YFSETQ.

The sequenced sample was peripheral blood. The chain has TRBV5-1 and TRBJ1-1; D is unresolved. This clonotype was obtained from a man aged 45 to 65 with active or convalescent COVID-19. CDR3 nucleotide sequence: TGCGCCAGCAGCTCGTACGTGGGCCGTACAATGAACACTGAAGCTTTCTTT. Translation gives CASSSYVGRTMNTEAFF.